This T cell receptor (beta chain) appears in the sequencing data of a study of T cell responses to AZD1222 COVID-19 vaccine. A note on this clone: Its matching antigen is unknown.

This CDR3 region has 11 residues. Trimming left V 8 bases short and J 4 bases short, with 8 bases between. The germline V gene has CDR1 MGHDK and CDR2 SYGVNS. Overall study results and limits: At 160-218 and 743-854, vaccine-associated CD4 TCRs were dominant, and they spanned spike. Possibly, clonal diversity was underestimated; donors were largely white British and included more females. Scientists sampled the repertoires only once the peak T cell response had passed.

The table came from immunoSEQ multiplex PCR; TCRdb's copy has only in-frame clones and leaves some out. The sample carries fewer than 200,000 clones, about 83% recorded once. The rearrangement uses TRBV25-1 and TRBJ1-2; D unclear. The clonotype was recovered from an adult who received the AZD1222 COVID-19 vaccine. The material was peripheral blood, obtained 28 days after the second AZD1222 dose. CDR3: CASSNSYGYTF. In DNA, the CDR3 is TGTGCCAGCTCTAACAGCTATGGCTACACCTTC.